This T cell receptor (beta chain) was identified in a study of cytomegalovirus exposure and HLA in healthy donors. Looking at the study overall: Previous work identified 95 million to 140 million unique TCR beta sequences from about 179 million T cells. Study-wide points: Per a later analysis, about 18,000 TCR beta sequences showed association with HLA alleles at 0.05 false discovery rate.

With 60 Vbeta and 13 Jbeta primers, the PCR was carried out. Using immunoSEQ multiplex PCR, the repertoire was profiled, and TCRdb retains in-frame clones only, with some absent. The sample yields 150,000 to 200,000 clones, about 75% seen once. Comments on this clone: Its specificity is unknown.

The germline V gene encodes CDR1 MNHEY and CDR2 SMNVEV (reference sequence). The V segment lost 6 bases and the J segment 6 bases; nucleotides outside the gene matches: 4. The CDR3 extends over 13 amino acids. Sequences were obtained from PBMCs. The genes are TRBV27 and TRBJ2-7, with 11 bases identical to TRBD2. This TCR was sampled from a man aged 18 to 35 in good health and CMV-seropositive. The CDR3 loop reads CASRIAGGFEQYF. For the CDR3, the DNA is TGTGCCAGCAGAATAGCGGGAGGGTTCGAGCAGTACTTC.